Following are 21 T cell receptor beta chains from one sample sequenced in a study of blood T cell repertoires in COVID-19. Sequenced by immunoSEQ multiplex PCR; TCRdb stores in-frame clones only, minus some. The sample carries approximately 77,000 clones, roughly 76% recorded once. The specimen sequenced was peripheral blood. The receptors were sampled from a man aged 70-80 years with active or convalescent COVID-19.

The chain employs TRBV6-1 and TRBJ1-3, with 9 bases that match TRBD1. Germline values: CDR1 MNHNS, CDR2 SASEGT. This CDR3 contains 15 residues. V shed 2 bases, J shed 4 bases, and the junction held 3 bases outside the gene matches. The CDR3 is CASSESGQGGNTIYF. CDR3 bases: TGTGCCAGCAGTGAATCGGGACAGGGAGGAAACACCATATATTTT.

The chain has TRBV7-8 and TRBJ2-3; 8 bases align to TRBD1. CDR3 length: 15 residues. Germline CDR1 is SGHVS and CDR2 is FQNEAQ. The junction had 5 bases not matched to a gene; V was cut back by 4 bases and J by 2 bases. The CDR3, as DNA: TGTGCCAGCAGCTCTGGACAGGGAATCACAGATACGCAGTATTTT. Translation gives CASSSGQGITDTQYF.

This clone was found once. One end of the junction varies from germline; a read error may be responsible. V is TRBV4-1 and J is TRBJ2-1, with D perhaps TRBD1 (5 bases). The germline CDR1 and CDR2 sequences are MGHRA and YSYEKL. CDR3 length: 14 residues. As DNA, the CDR3 is TGCGCCAGCAAAATGGCAGGGTCCTCCAATGAGCAGTTCTTC. Its protein is CASKMAGSSNEQFF.

This clone appeared a single time. V and J are TRBV5-5 and TRBJ2-5, with D perhaps TRBD1 (5 bases). Trimming removed 7 bases at V and 3 bases at J, with 16 bases between. The germline V gene has CDR1 SGHKS and CDR2 YYEKEE (reference sequence). This CDR3 comprises 14 residues. This CDR3 is CASGARWAEETQYF. CDR3 sequence (DNA): TGTGCCAGCGGGGCAAGATGGGCAGAAGAGACCCAGTACTTC.

This clone was observed at least ten times. The chain combines TRBV18 with TRBJ2-1; TRBD1 agrees at 9 bases. Unmatched junction bases numbered 9, after V lost 5 bases and J lost 7 bases. From germline, CDR1 is KGHSH and CDR2 LQKENI. The CDR3 is 15 residues long. The CDR3 loop reads CASSVTPGQGNEQFF. The CDR3 nucleotides are TGTGCCAGCTCAGTAACGCCGGGACAGGGTAATGAGCAGTTCTTC.

The table lists this clone with a few counts. The chain employs TRBV27 and TRBJ1-5; 7 nucleotides align to TRBD1. V was pared by 3 bases and J by 1 base, with 3 bases of the junction left unmatched. The CDR3 has 15 residues. Per the germline V gene, CDR1 is MNHEY and CDR2 is SMNVEV (reference sequence). As DNA, the CDR3 is TGTGCCAGCAGTTTCGGCAGGGGGAGCAATCAGCCCCAGCATTTT. Amino acids: CASSFGRGSNQPQHF.

This chain joins TRBV19 and TRBJ1-3, with a weak D call TRBD1 (6 bases). Germline V lookup: CDR1 LNHDA, CDR2 SQIVND (reference sequence). CDR3 length equals 14 residues. Trimming removed 6 bases from V and 4 bases from J, with 13 bases in between. The CDR3 DNA sequence: TGTGCCAGTAGGCAACAGGGTGGAGGAAACACCATATATTTT. Translated: CASRQQGGGNTIYF.

The chain uses TRBV10-1 and TRBJ1-1; 7 bases match TRBD1. Germline V gene data show CDR1 as WNHNN and CDR2 as SYGVQD (reference sequence). V lost 6 bases to trimming and J lost 3 bases; unmatched junction nucleotides: 4. The CDR3 consists of 13 residues. CDR3 sequence (DNA): TGCGCCAGCAGACGAGACAGGGACACTGAAGCTTTCTTT. Its protein is CASRRDRDTEAFF.

J is TRBJ2-5 and V is TRBV5-4; D gene uncertain. The CDR3 is 15 amino acids. V shed 4 bases and J shed 0 bases, with 13 bases lying between them. CDR1 and CDR2 (germline): SGHNT, YYREEE (reference sequence). The CDR3 protein is CASSTENPYQETQYF. The CDR3 DNA reads TGTGCCAGCAGCACAGAGAATCCGTACCAAGAGACCCAGTACTTC. The whole variable domain, filled in from reference TRBV5-4 and TRBJ2-5, reads ETGVTQSPTHLIKTRGQQVTLRCSSQSGHNTVSWYQQALGQGPQFIFQYYREEENGRGNFPPRFSGLQFPNYSSELNVNALELDDSALYLCASSTENPYQETQYFGPGTRLLVL.

The rearrangement joins TRBV6-1 to TRBJ1-1; possibly TRBD1 for D (6 bases). Germline V CDR1 and CDR2: MNHNS, SASEGT. V lost 3 bases and J lost 1, with 21 bases in between. The CDR3 is 18 amino acids. The CDR3 nucleotides are TGTGCCAGCAGTGATATTCAGTCAGGGAGGGGGAGGAACACTGAAGCTTTCTTT. Its translation: CASSDIQSGRGRNTEAFF.

The rearrangement links TRBV6-5 to TRBJ1-2; 9 bases match TRBD1. This CDR3 region has 15 residues. With V trimmed by 7 bases and J by 5 bases, 11 bases remained unmatched. The V gene's germline CDR1 is MNHEY and CDR2 SVGAGI. CDR3 sequence: CASMKTGGAGYGYTF. The CDR3 DNA reads TGTGCCAGCATGAAGACAGGGGGGGCCGGTTATGGCTACACCTTC.

This chain connects TRBV28 to TRBJ1-1, with D possibly matching TRBD1 (6 bases). Looked up from germline, CDR1 is MDHEN and CDR2 is SYDVKM. This CDR3 region has 13 residues. V was shortened by 2 bases and J by 4 bases, with 8 bases between the two germline ends. The CDR3 loop reads CASSLIGGTEAFF. The CDR3, as DNA: TGTGCCAGCAGTTTAATAGGGGGCACTGAAGCTTTCTTT.

The chain has TRBV9 and TRBJ2-5; D gene unclear. The germline V and J ends were trimmed by 0 bases and 2 bases, with 11 bases remaining between them. CDR3 length: 15 amino acids. Germline CDR1 reads SGDLS; CDR2 reads YYNGEE. CDR3 amino acids: CASSVAAGLQETQYF. As DNA, the CDR3 is TGTGCCAGCAGCGTAGCGGCAGGCTTACAAGAGACCCAGTACTTC.

The CDR3 sequence: CASSPPTGRNTEAFF. The DNA of the CDR3 is TGTGCCAGCAGTCCTCCGACAGGGCGGAACACTGAAGCTTTCTTT. This chain connects TRBV6-5 to TRBJ1-1, with TRBD1 identical over 7 bases. CDR1 MNHEY and CDR2 SVGAGI come from the germline V gene. The length of the CDR3 is 15 residues. V lost 5 bases, J lost 1 base, and 7 bases stayed unmatched.

The chain employs TRBV7-2 and TRBJ2-1, with D possibly TRBD2 on 5 matching bases. This CDR3 has 17 amino acids. Between the trimmed V and J ends, which lost 2 bases and 6 bases, there was a span of 20 bases. Germline V gives CDR1 SGHTA, CDR2 FQGNSA. DNA of the CDR3: TGTGCCAGCAGCTTATTCGGGATCCCCTCTGTAAGCAATGAGCAGTTCTTC. Its protein product is CASSLFGIPSVSNEQFF.

The V gene is TRBV28, the J gene TRBJ1-5; no reliable D call. Germline values: CDR1 MDHEN, CDR2 SYDVKM. Trimming left V 2 bases short and J 2 bases short, with 13 bases between. The CDR3 has 16 residues. CDR3 sequence reads: CASSLLLQAGNQPQHF. In DNA, the CDR3 is TGTGCCAGCAGTTTACTCTTGCAGGCCGGCAATCAGCCCCAGCATTTT.

This chain uses TRBV21-1 with TRBJ1-6; TRBD1, the table's D call, was not compared with the DNA. TRBV21-1 is a pseudogene locus. This CDR3 spans 15 amino acids. In DNA, the CDR3 is TGTGCCAGCAGCAAAAGCGGACCAGGGGGGAGATCCCTCCACTTT. Translation: CASSKSGPGGRSLHF.

The V and J genes are TRBV7-9 and TRBJ1-5; no definite D call. V lost 3 bases to trimming and J lost 5 bases, with 11 bases between them. CDR1 SEHNR and CDR2 FQNEAQ come from the germline V gene (reference sequence). The CDR3 is 14 amino acids. In DNA, the CDR3 is TGTGCCAGCAGCTTCTCCCTTCTAGATCAGCCCCAGCATTTT. The encoded protein is CASSFSLLDQPQHF.

V is TRBV2 and J is TRBJ2-4; 8 nucleotides align to TRBD1. CDR1 SNHLY and CDR2 FYNNEI come from the germline V gene. CDR3 size: 15 residues. Trimming removed 3 bases from V and 1 base from J; junction bases left unmatched: 2. For the CDR3, the DNA is TGTGCCAGCAGTGATCAGGGGGCGGCCAAAAACATTCAGTACTTC. Protein sequence: CASSDQGAAKNIQYF.

This clone was seen a handful of times. J is TRBJ1-2 and V is TRBV4-2; D might be TRBD1 (5 bases). Germline lookup yields CDR1 LGHNA and CDR2 YNFKEQ. This CDR3 region has 16 residues. Trimming cost V 4 bases and J 6 bases, with 21 bases left between them. This CDR3 is CASSLQNPGRGDGYTF. The CDR3 nucleotides read TGTGCCAGCAGCCTACAGAACCCCGGACGGGGGGATGGCTACACCTTC.

The chain uses TRBV11-2 and TRBJ1-5; tentative D call: TRBD1 (5 bases). CDR1 SGHAT and CDR2 FQNNGV come from the germline V gene. This CDR3 is built from 14 residues. The ends were cut back, 6 bases at V and 5 bases at J, with 14 bases in the middle. CDR3 in DNA: TGTGCCAGCAGTCCGGCGGGGGGGTATCAGCCCCAGCATTTT. This codes for CASSPAGGYQPQHF.